This T cell receptor (beta chain) was sequenced for a study of immune evolution from preneoplasia to lung adenocarcinoma. General study findings and limits: Top clone share appeared to fall from AAH through AIS, MIA, adenocarcinoma.

As regards this clone: Its antigen remains unknown.

Repertoires were generated with immunoSEQ multiplex PCR, while TCRdb's copy carries only in-frame clones and drops some. The sample yields around 14,000 clones, 80% seen once. Patient tissue came from resections in Japan or China, 2014–2017. V gave up 2 bases and J gave up 0 bases, with 9 bases separating them. The CDR3 runs 15 residues. The chain carries TRBV23-1 and TRBJ2-3; a weak D match, TRBD1 (6 bases). TRBV23-1 is an ORF, and what it does is uncertain. The sequenced material came from FFPE minimally invasive lung adenocarcinoma tissue. The source is a person aged 70 to 85 with lung adenocarcinoma. The CDR3 coding sequence is TGCGCCAGCAGTCAAGGGACACCCAGCACAGATACGCAGTATTTT. Protein product: CASSQGTPSTDTQYF.